Here is one TCR beta chain with its context. Its antigen is undetermined. Trimming took off 0 bases at V and 6 bases at J, with 12 bases between the two ends. The CDR3 is 14 residues long. Germline V gene data show CDR1 as SGHRS and CDR2 as YFSETQ. The data are from a study of T cell responses to AZD1222 COVID-19 vaccine. Findings and caveats of the study: At baseline, just six AZD1222 recipients tested seropositive. Vaccine-associated CD4 TCRs spanned spike, dominant at 160-218 and 743-854. Most donors were white British, females outnumbered males, and clonal diversity was possibly underestimated.

Repertoires were generated with immunoSEQ multiplex PCR, while TCRdb's copy carries only in-frame clones and drops some. The profile shows approximately 100,000 clones, 87% of them singletons. The specimen was peripheral blood, collected 28 days after the second AZD1222 dose. The chain links TRBV5-1 to TRBJ1-2, with D possibly TRBD1 on 6 matching bases. This receptor was taken from an adult who received the AZD1222 COVID-19 vaccine. Here the CDR3 DNA reads TGCGCCAGCAGCTTGGTCTGGGGGGGCGATGGCTACACCTTC. Translating it yields CASSLVWGGDGYTF.